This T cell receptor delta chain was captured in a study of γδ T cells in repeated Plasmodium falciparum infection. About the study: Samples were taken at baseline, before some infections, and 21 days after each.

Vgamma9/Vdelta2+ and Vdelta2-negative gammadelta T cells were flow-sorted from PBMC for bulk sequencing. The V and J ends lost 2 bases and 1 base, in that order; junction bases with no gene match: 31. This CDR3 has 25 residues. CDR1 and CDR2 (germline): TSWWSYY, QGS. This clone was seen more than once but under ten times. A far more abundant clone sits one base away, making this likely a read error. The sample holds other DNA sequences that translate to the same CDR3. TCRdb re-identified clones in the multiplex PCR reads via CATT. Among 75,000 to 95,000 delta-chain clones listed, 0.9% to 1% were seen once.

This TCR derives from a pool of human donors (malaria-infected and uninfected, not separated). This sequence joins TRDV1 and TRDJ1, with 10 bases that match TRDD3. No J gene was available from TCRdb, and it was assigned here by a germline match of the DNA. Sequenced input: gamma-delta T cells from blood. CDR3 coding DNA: TGTGCTCTTGGGGAAATTAGAAATCAGCCAGAAAGAGGCGTACTGGGGGATTTCCCCACCGATAAACTCATCTTT. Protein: CALGEIRNQPERGVLGDFPTDKLIF.